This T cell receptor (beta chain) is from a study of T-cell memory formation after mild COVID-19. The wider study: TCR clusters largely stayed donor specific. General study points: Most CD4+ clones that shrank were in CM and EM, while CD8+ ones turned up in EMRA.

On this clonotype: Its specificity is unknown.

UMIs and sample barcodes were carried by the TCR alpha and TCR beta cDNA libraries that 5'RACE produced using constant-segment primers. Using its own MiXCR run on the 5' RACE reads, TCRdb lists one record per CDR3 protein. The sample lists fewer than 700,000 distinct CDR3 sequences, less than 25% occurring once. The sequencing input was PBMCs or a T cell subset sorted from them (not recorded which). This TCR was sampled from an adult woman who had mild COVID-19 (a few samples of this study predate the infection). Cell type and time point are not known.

This CDR3 reads CASSSTKGDNEQFF. The DNA of the CDR3 is TGTGCCAGCAGCTCGACGAAGGGCGACAATGAGCAGTTCTTC. The chain links TRBV11-3 to TRBJ2-1; D not resolved. CDR1 is SGHNT and CDR2 is YENEEA in the germline V gene. The CDR3 totals 14 residues. Trimming left V 4 bases short and J 5 bases short, with 12 bases between.